Listed below are T cell receptor beta chains from one sample, sequenced in a study of Ad26.COV2.S vaccination and SARS-CoV-2 variants. Assay: immunoSEQ multiplex PCR; the TCRdb copy retains only in-frame clones and omits some. This sample has some 320,000 clones, with 85% found just once. The sequenced sample was peripheral blood, obtained in a trial of Ad26.COV2.S vaccine versus placebo. These receptor sequences come from a person aged 18-60 years who received the Ad26.COV2.S COVID-19 vaccine or a placebo. The CDR3 runs from the conserved cysteine through the conserved F or W. Each record gives: D gene, J gene, clone size, V gene, CDR3 protein, CDR3 DNA. A D gene is named only where the DNA matches it firmly. Clone sizes are given selectively: once, few, many, or a class where the clone is expanded.

D: TRBD1; J: TRBJ1-6; size: NA; V: TRBV4-2; CDR3: CASSQEWTGGYNSPLHF; DNA: TGTGCCAGCAGCCAAGAATGGACAGGTGGATATAATTCACCCCTCCACTTT
D: TRBD2; J: TRBJ2-5; size: NA; V: TRBV28; CDR3: CASSSGTSGGAVAQETQYF; DNA: TGTGCCAGCAGTTCCGGGACTAGCGGGGGGGCTGTGGCACAAGAGACCCAGTACTTC
D: NA; J: TRBJ1-1; size: NA; V: TRBV28; CDR3: CASSPGTYTEAFF; DNA: TGTGCCAGCAGTCCGGGGACATACACTGAAGCTTTCTTT
D: TRBD1; J: TRBJ2-7; size: NA; V: TRBV28; CDR3: CASSSKGGTGWLEQYF; DNA: TGTGCCAGCAGTTCAAAGGGAGGGACAGGGTGGTTAGAGCAGTACTTC
D: NA; J: TRBJ2-1; size: NA; V: TRBV14; CDR3: CASSRQLTYNEQFF; DNA: TGTGCCAGCAGCCGACAACTTACTTACAATGAGCAGTTCTTC
D: TRBD1; J: TRBJ1-4; size: NA; V: TRBV28; CDR3: CASSPSAAGGREKLFF; DNA: TGTGCCAGCAGTCCCTCCGCCGCAGGGGGCAGGGAAAAACTGTTTTTT
D: NA; J: TRBJ2-3; size: NA; V: TRBV5-1; CDR3: CASSLNPPGGTDTQYF; DNA: TGCGCCAGCAGCTTGAACCCTCCTGGAGGCACAGATACGCAGTATTTT
D: NA; J: TRBJ2-6; size: NA; V: TRBV5-1; CDR3: CASSPGTTLGGANVLTF; DNA: TGCGCCAGCAGCCCCGGGACCACCTTGGGCGGGGCCAACGTCCTGACTTTC
D: TRBD1; J: TRBJ1-2; size: once; V: TRBV6-5; CDR3: CASSRDRGFGYTF; DNA: TGTGCCAGCAGCCGGGACAGGGGATTCGGCTACACCTTC
D: NA; J: TRBJ2-2; size: NA; V: TRBV14; CDR3: CASSQEGGFDTGELFF; DNA: TGTGCCAGCAGCCAAGAAGGGGGGTTCGACACCGGGGAGCTGTTTTTT
D: NA; J: TRBJ2-7; size: NA; V: TRBV27; CDR3: CASRVDWVSYEQYF; DNA: TGTGCCAGCAGGGTCGACTGGGTTTCCTACGAGCAGTACTTC
D: NA; J: TRBJ1-3; size: NA; V: TRBV7-2; CDR3: CASSLAGPYSGNTIYF; DNA: TGTGCCAGCAGCTTAGCAGGACCTTACTCTGGAAACACCATATATTTT
D: TRBD1; J: TRBJ1-1; size: NA; V: TRBV9; CDR3: CASGSIPRRTGEEAFF; DNA: TGTGCCAGCGGGTCGATTCCCAGGCGGACAGGGGAGGAAGCTTTCTTT
D: NA; J: TRBJ1-1; size: NA; V: TRBV18; CDR3: CASSPSVGSTEAFF; DNA: TGTGCCAGCTCACCATCGGTGGGATCCACTGAAGCTTTCTTT
D: TRBD1; J: TRBJ2-7; size: NA; V: TRBV7-2; CDR3: CASSLGQGWTYEQYF; DNA: TGTGCCAGCAGCTTAGGACAGGGGTGGACCTACGAGCAGTACTTC
D: NA; J: TRBJ2-7; size: NA; V: TRBV5-1; CDR3: CASSKRTESYEQYF; DNA: TGCGCCAGCAGCAAACGGACAGAATCCTACGAGCAGTACTTC
D: NA; J: TRBJ1-4; size: once; V: TRBV10-3; CDR3: CAISESRNWGEREKLFF; DNA: TGTGCCATCAGTGAGTCGAGGAATTGGGGAGAACGCGAAAAACTGTTTTTT
D: NA; J: TRBJ2-7; size: NA; V: TRBV20-1; CDR3: CSASPGTATYEQYF; DNA: TGCAGTGCTAGTCCCGGGACGGCGACCTACGAGCAGTACTTC
D: NA; J: TRBJ1-1; size: NA; V: TRBV27; CDR3: CASATGNTEAFF; DNA: TGTGCCAGCGCTACAGGGAACACTGAAGCTTTCTTT
D: NA; J: TRBJ1-5; size: NA; V: TRBV19; CDR3: CASRLSGGRGQPQHF; DNA: TGTGCCAGTAGGCTTTCTGGGGGAAGGGGTCAGCCCCAGCATTTT
D: NA; J: TRBJ2-3; size: NA; V: TRBV27; CDR3: CASSPIEAFSTDTQYF; DNA: TGTGCCAGCAGTCCAATTGAGGCTTTTAGCACAGATACGCAGTATTTT
D: NA; J: TRBJ1-2; size: NA; V: TRBV20-1; CDR3: CSARSPGLYTF; DNA: TGCAGTGCTAGATCCCCGGGGCTGTACACCTTC
D: TRBD2; J: TRBJ2-7; size: few; V: TRBV7-2; CDR3: CASSITSGTSSYEQYF; DNA: TGTGCCAGCAGCATTACTAGCGGGACGAGCTCCTACGAGCAGTACTTC
D: NA; J: TRBJ2-7; size: few; V: TRBV11-1; CDR3: CASSLLGGSYEQYF; DNA: TGTGCCAGCAGCTTACTAGGGGGATCCTACGAGCAGTACTTC
D: NA; J: TRBJ2-7; size: NA; V: TRBV2; CDR3: CASKARDQVYEQYF; DNA: TGTGCCAGCAAGGCCCGGGACCAAGTGTACGAGCAGTACTTC
D: TRBD1; J: TRBJ2-1; size: NA; V: TRBV29-1; CDR3: CSVARQGPPYNEQFF; DNA: TGCAGCGTGGCCCGACAGGGGCCCCCCTACAATGAGCAGTTCTTC
D: NA; J: TRBJ2-6; size: few; V: TRBV28; CDR3: CASSFHDSGANVLTF; DNA: TGTGCCAGCAGTTTTCATGACTCTGGGGCCAACGTCCTGACTTTC
D: NA; J: TRBJ2-6; size: NA; V: TRBV10-3; CDR3: CAIRDSPSGANVLTF; DNA: TGTGCCATCAGGGACAGCCCCTCTGGGGCCAACGTCCTGACTTTC
D: NA; J: TRBJ2-7; size: many; V: TRBV9; CDR3: CASSVEGSPRGPYEQYF; DNA: TGTGCCAGCAGCGTAGAAGGAAGTCCGAGAGGCCCCTACGAGCAGTACTTC
D: NA; J: TRBJ1-4; size: NA; V: TRBV7-3; CDR3: CASSRTASNEKLFF; DNA: TGTGCCAGCAGCCGGACAGCTTCAAATGAAAAACTGTTTTTT
D: NA; J: TRBJ1-1; size: NA; V: TRBV6-6; CDR3: CASSSSVNTEAFF; DNA: TGTGCCAGCAGCTCCTCAGTGAACACTGAAGCTTTCTTT
D: TRBD1; J: TRBJ1-1; size: few; V: TRBV29-1; CDR3: CSVGHQGARYRAFF; DNA: TGCAGCGTTGGTCATCAGGGGGCTAGGTACCGAGCTTTCTTT
D: TRBD1; J: TRBJ2-7; size: NA; V: TRBV2; CDR3: CASSGLDRGYEQYF; DNA: TGTGCCAGCAGCGGGCTTGACAGGGGCTACGAGCAGTACTTC
D: TRBD1; J: TRBJ1-2; size: NA; V: TRBV28; CDR3: CASMGGGQGKYGYTF; DNA: TGTGCCAGCATGGGGGGGGGACAGGGAAAATATGGCTACACCTTC
D: NA; J: TRBJ1-1; size: NA; V: TRBV15; CDR3: CATSGPMNTEAFF; DNA: TGTGCCACCAGCGGCCCTATGAACACTGAAGCTTTCTTT
D: NA; J: TRBJ1-1; size: NA; V: TRBV11-2; CDR3: CASSLLDPAFTEAFF; DNA: TGTGCCAGCAGCTTATTAGACCCGGCTTTCACTGAAGCTTTCTTT
D: TRBD2; J: TRBJ2-3; size: NA; V: TRBV18; CDR3: CASSLTSGGTDTQYF; DNA: TGTGCCAGCTCACTTACTAGCGGGGGCACAGATACGCAGTATTTT
D: NA; J: TRBJ2-7; size: NA; V: TRBV28; CDR3: CASRGTDETYEQYF; DNA: TGTGCCAGCAGAGGGACGGACGAAACCTACGAGCAGTACTTC
D: TRBD2; J: TRBJ2-1; size: NA; V: TRBV9; CDR3: CASSVASGVGDEQFF; DNA: TGTGCCAGCAGCGTAGCTAGCGGGGTAGGGGATGAGCAGTTCTTC
D: NA; J: TRBJ1-1; size: NA; V: TRBV6-5; CDR3: CASRTGEWNTEAFF; DNA: TGTGCCAGCCGAACAGGCGAGTGGAACACTGAAGCTTTCTTT
D: NA; J: TRBJ2-1; size: NA; V: TRBV5-4; CDR3: CASSLDAIPPNEQFF; DNA: TGTGCCAGCAGCTTGGACGCCATCCCCCCTAATGAGCAGTTCTTC
D: NA; J: TRBJ1-1; size: NA; V: TRBV30; CDR3: CAWSVYGMNTEAFF; DNA: TGTGCCTGGAGTGTGTACGGCATGAACACTGAAGCTTTCTTT
D: TRBD2; J: TRBJ2-3; size: NA; V: TRBV7-3; CDR3: CASSGTSGGAWDTQYF; DNA: TGTGCCAGCAGCGGGACTAGCGGGGGGGCCTGGGATACGCAGTATTTT
D: NA; J: TRBJ1-2; size: NA; V: TRBV19; CDR3: CASSMRGLLHYGYTF; DNA: TGTGCCAGTAGTATGAGAGGGCTTCTACACTATGGCTACACCTTC
D: NA; J: TRBJ1-2; size: once; V: TRBV28; CDR3: CASSVDRPLYGYTF; DNA: TGTGCCAGCAGTGTAGACAGACCTCTGTACGGCTACACCTTC
D: NA; J: TRBJ2-5; size: NA; V: TRBV5-1; CDR3: CASRLGGGEETQYF; DNA: TGCGCCAGCAGATTGGGAGGGGGTGAAGAGACCCAGTACTTC
D: TRBD1; J: TRBJ1-5; size: NA; V: TRBV7-6; CDR3: CASSLSGGRDQPQHF; DNA: TGTGCCAGCAGCTTGTCAGGGGGTCGAGATCAGCCCCAGCATTTT
D: TRBD2; J: TRBJ2-1; size: NA; V: TRBV29-1; CDR3: CSVIREGTVNEQFF; DNA: TGCAGCGTTATTCGGGAGGGCACAGTCAATGAGCAGTTCTTC
D: NA; J: TRBJ2-7; size: NA; V: TRBV21-1; CDR3: CASSNGHGGPYEQYF; DNA: TGTGCCAGCAGCAATGGGCACGGGGGACCCTACGAGCAGTACTTC
D: NA; J: TRBJ1-6; size: many; V: TRBV2; CDR3: CASRDGASSYNSPLHF; DNA: TGTGCCAGCAGGGACGGAGCCAGCTCCTATAATTCACCCCTCCACTTT
D: NA; J: TRBJ1-1; size: once; V: TRBV5-1; CDR3: CASSPGTSRNTEAFF; DNA: TGCGCCAGCAGCCCGGGGACATCGAGGAACACTGAAGCTTTCTTT
D: NA; J: TRBJ1-1; size: NA; V: TRBV6-1; CDR3: CASSEEEYTEAFF; DNA: TGTGCCAGCAGTGAAGAGGAGTACACTGAAGCTTTCTTT
D: TRBD2; J: TRBJ2-3; size: NA; V: TRBV9; CDR3: CASSVVGSGGEDTQYF; DNA: TGTGCCAGCAGCGTAGTAGGCAGCGGGGGTGAGGATACGCAGTATTTT
D: NA; J: TRBJ1-1; size: NA; V: TRBV18; CDR3: CASSPGYTEAFF; DNA: TGTGCCAGCTCGCCGGGGTACACTGAAGCTTTCTTT
D: TRBD1; J: TRBJ2-7; size: NA; V: TRBV19; CDR3: CASSREEQGAYEQYF; DNA: TGTGCCAGTAGCAGGGAAGAGCAGGGGGCCTACGAGCAGTACTTC
D: TRBD1; J: TRBJ1-6; size: NA; V: TRBV5-6; CDR3: CASSLGTGISPLHF; DNA: TGTGCCAGCAGCTTAGGGACAGGGATTTCACCCCTCCACTTT
D: NA; J: TRBJ1-1; size: NA; V: TRBV6-2/TRBV6-3; CDR3: CASSYVRGYTEAFF; DNA: TGTGCCAGCAGTTACGTCCGGGGTTACACTGAAGCTTTCTTT